These 7 T cell receptor beta chains were all obtained from the same sample, sequenced in a study of PD-1 blockade in mismatch repair-deficient tumors. The data were produced by immunoSEQ multiplex PCR, yet TCRdb's version contains in-frame clones alone and is incomplete. The data show about 21,000 clones, with roughly 81% seen just once and 15% to 20% held by the top ten. Sequenced here: peripheral blood, sampled 2 weeks after starting pembrolizumab. Receptor source: an adult with mismatch repair-deficient cancer.

This clone was seen more than once but under ten times. The genes are TRBV5-1 and TRBJ2-2, with 9 bases identical to TRBD1. The CDR3 runs 20 residues. Germline lookup yields CDR1 SGHRS and CDR2 YFSETQ. Trimming cost V 1 base and J 2 bases; bases outside gene matches: 15. CDR3 protein: CASSLFGTGTGIRNTGELFF. The CDR3 DNA follows: TGCGCCAGCAGCTTGTTTGGAACCGGGACAGGGATCCGCAACACCGGGGAGCTGTTTTTT.

V gene TRBV4-1 combines with J gene TRBJ1-5; D gene uncertain. Trimming shortened V by 0 bases and J by 6 bases, and 12 bases separated the two germline ends. Germline V CDR1 and CDR2: MGHRA, YSYEKL. CDR3 length equals 15 residues. The CDR3 here is CASSQEEGSGQPQHF. The CDR3 coding sequence is TGCGCCAGCAGCCAAGAAGAAGGGTCGGGTCAGCCCCAGCATTTT.

This chain joins TRBV11-2 and TRBJ1-1; D is unclear. The V end was cut by 4 bases, the J end by 6 bases, with 15 bases between. The CDR3 runs to 14 residues. The germline V gene encodes CDR1 SGHAT and CDR2 FQNNGV. The CDR3 nucleotides read TGTGCCAGCAGCTCTCCCCCTTGGACTGCTGAAGCTTTCTTT. Encoded protein: CASSSPPWTAEAFF.

The V and J genes are TRBV5-5 and TRBJ2-5; D is ambiguous. This CDR3 contains 18 residues. From germline, CDR1 is SGHKS and CDR2 YYEKEE (reference sequence). V lost 0 bases, J lost 7 bases, and 25 bases lay in between. The CDR3 region has the DNA TGTGCCAGCAGCTTGGGGCGCTGGGTTTCGGCTATCCCAGGGACCCAGTACTTC. Amino acids: CASSLGRWVSAIPGTQYF. Complete variable domain (other parts from reference TRBV5-5 and TRBJ2-5): DAGVTQSPTHLIKTRGQQVTLRCSPISGHKSVSWYQQVLGQGPQFIFQYYEKEERGRGNFPDRFSARQFPNYSSELNVNALLLGDSALYLCASSLGRWVSAIPGTQYFGPGTRLLVL.

The genes are TRBV4-1 and TRBJ2-2, with unresolved D. Trimming left V 11 bases short and J 0 bases short, with 10 bases between. This CDR3 has 13 residues. Germline CDR1 and CDR2: MGHRA and YSYEKL. Here the CDR3 reads CAVSETNTGELFF. The CDR3 nucleotides are TGCGCCGTGTCAGAAACGAACACCGGGGAGCTGTTTTTT.

The gene calls are TRBV9 and TRBJ1-2; D remains unclear. This CDR3 contains 16 residues. Germline-derived CDR1 and CDR2 are SGDLS and YYNGEE. V lost 3 bases and J 8 bases, leaving 23 bases between the germline ends. CDR3 residues: CASSAPSEGRAWGYTF. In DNA, the CDR3 is TGTGCCAGCAGCGCTCCTTCGGAGGGAAGGGCTTGGGGCTACACCTTC.

The V call is TRBV2, the J call TRBJ1-1; D gene unclear. The germline CDR1 and CDR2 sequences are SNHLY and FYNNEI. CDR3 length equals 12 residues. Trimming removed 6 bases from V and 2 bases from J, with 7 bases in between. CDR3: CASRTSNTEAFF. CDR3 in DNA: TGTGCCAGCAGGACATCTAACACTGAAGCTTTCTTT.